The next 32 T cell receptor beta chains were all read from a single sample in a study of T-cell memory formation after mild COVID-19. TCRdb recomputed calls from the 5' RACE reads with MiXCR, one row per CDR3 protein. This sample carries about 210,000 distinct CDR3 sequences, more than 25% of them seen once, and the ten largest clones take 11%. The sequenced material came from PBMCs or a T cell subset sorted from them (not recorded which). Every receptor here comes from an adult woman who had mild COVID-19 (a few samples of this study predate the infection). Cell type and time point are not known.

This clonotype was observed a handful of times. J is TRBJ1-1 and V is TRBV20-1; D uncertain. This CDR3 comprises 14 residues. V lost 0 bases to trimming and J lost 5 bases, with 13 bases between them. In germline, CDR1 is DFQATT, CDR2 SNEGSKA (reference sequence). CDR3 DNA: TGCAGTGCTAGAGAGGGCTCCCATGGTACTGAAGCTTTCTTT. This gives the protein CSAREGSHGTEAFF.

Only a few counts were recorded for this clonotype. The CDR3 DNA reads as TGTGCCAGCAGCCCGCCTTCCGGGACAGGTTCTTCCTACGAGCAGTACTTC. Protein product: CASSPPSGTGSSYEQYF. The chain combines TRBV7-9 with TRBJ2-7; 8 nucleotides align to TRBD1. This CDR3 spans 17 amino acids. Germline CDR1 is SEHNR and CDR2 is FQNEAQ (reference sequence). Trimming removed 5 bases from V and 1 base from J; junction bases left unmatched: 13.

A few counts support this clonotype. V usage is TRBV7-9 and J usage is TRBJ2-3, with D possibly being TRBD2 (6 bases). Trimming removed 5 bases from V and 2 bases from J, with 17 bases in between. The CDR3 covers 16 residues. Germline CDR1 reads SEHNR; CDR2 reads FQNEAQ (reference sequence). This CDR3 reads CASSRGGSGYTDTQYF. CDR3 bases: TGTGCCAGCAGCCGTGGGGGTAGCGGTTACACAGATACGCAGTATTTT.

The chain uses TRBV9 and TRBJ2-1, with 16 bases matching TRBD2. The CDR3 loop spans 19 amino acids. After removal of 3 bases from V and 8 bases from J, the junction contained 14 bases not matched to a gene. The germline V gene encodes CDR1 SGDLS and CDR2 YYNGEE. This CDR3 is CASSDPPGLAGGMGDEQFF. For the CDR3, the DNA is TGTGCCAGCAGCGATCCGCCGGGACTAGCGGGAGGGATGGGCGATGAGCAGTTCTTC.

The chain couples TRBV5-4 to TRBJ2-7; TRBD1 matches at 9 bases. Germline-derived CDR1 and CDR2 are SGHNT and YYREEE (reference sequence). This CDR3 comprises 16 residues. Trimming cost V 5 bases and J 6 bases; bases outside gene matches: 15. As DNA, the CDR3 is TGTGCCAGCAGTATACTGGGACAGGGCGAAGTAGGCGAGCAGTACTTC. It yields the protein CASSILGQGEVGEQYF.

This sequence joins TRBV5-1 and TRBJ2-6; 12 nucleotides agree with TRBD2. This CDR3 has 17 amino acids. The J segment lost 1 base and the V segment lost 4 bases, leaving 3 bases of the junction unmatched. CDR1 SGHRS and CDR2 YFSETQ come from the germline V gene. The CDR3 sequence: CASSRLAGVSGANVLTF. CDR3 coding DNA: TGCGCCAGCAGCCGACTAGCGGGAGTTTCTGGGGCCAACGTCCTGACTTTC.

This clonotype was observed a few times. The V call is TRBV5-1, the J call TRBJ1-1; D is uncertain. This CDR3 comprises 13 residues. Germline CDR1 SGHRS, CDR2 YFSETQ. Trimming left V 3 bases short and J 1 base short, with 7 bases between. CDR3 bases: TGCGCCAGCAGCTGGGCGGGGAACACTGAAGCTTTCTTT. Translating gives CASSWAGNTEAFF. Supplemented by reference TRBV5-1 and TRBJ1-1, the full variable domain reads KAGVTQTPRYLIKTRGQQVTLSCSPISGHRSVSWYQQTPGQGLQFLFEYFSETQRNKGNFPGRFSGRQFSNSRSEMNVSTLELGDSALYLCASSWAGNTEAFFGQGTRLTVV.

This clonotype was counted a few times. CDR3 sequence (DNA): TGTGCCAGCAGTGTAAGAAGCGAGCAGTACTTC. Protein: CASSVRSEQYF. The V and J genes are TRBV2 and TRBJ2-7; D is undetermined. The CDR3 contains 11 residues. Germline V gene lookup returns CDR1 SNHLY and CDR2 FYNNEI. Trimming cost V 4 bases and J 6 bases, with 7 bases left between them.

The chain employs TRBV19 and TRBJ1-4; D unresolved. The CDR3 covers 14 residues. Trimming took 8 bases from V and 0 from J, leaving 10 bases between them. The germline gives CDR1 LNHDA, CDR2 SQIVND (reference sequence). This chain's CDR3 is CASSIGATNEKLFF. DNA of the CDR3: TGTGCCAGTTCAATCGGTGCAACTAATGAAAAACTGTTTTTT. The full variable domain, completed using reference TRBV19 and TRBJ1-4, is DGGITQSPKYLFRKEGQNVTLSCEQNLNHDAMYWYRQDPGQGLRLIYYSQIVNDFQKGDIAEGYSVSREKKESFPLTVTSAQKNPTAFYLCASSIGATNEKLFFGSGTQLSVL.

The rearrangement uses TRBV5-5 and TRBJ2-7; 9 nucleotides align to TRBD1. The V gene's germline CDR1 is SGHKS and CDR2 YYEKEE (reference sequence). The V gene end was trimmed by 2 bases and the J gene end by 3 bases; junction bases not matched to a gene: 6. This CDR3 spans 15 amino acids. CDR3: CASSFPGTGSYEQYF. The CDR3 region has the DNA TGTGCCAGCAGCTTCCCCGGGACAGGGAGCTACGAGCAGTACTTC.

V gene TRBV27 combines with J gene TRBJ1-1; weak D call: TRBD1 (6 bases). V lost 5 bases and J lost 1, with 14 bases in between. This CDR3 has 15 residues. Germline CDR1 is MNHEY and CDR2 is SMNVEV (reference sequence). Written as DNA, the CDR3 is TGTGCCAGCAGTAAGGGGGACGGGACGAACACTGAAGCTTTCTTT. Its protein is CASSKGDGTNTEAFF.

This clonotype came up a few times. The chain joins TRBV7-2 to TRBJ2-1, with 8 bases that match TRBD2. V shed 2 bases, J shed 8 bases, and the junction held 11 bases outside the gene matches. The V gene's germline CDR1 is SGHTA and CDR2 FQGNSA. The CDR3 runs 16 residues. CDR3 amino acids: CASSLRGGLVGYEQFF. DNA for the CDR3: TGTGCCAGCAGCTTAAGGGGGGGACTAGTCGGCTATGAGCAGTTCTTC. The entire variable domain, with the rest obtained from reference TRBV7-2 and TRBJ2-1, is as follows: GAGVSQSPSNKVTEKGKDVELRCDPISGHTALYWYRQSLGQGLEFLIYFQGNSAPDKSGLPSDRFSAERTGGSVSTLTIQRTQQEDSAVYLCASSLRGGLVGYEQFFGPGTRLTVL.

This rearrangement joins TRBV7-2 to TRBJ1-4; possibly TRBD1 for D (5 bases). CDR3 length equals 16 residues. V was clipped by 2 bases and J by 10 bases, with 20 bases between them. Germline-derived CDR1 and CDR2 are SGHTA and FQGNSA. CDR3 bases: TGTGCCAGCAGCTTATGGGGCAGGTCCGGGACGGGAAAACTGTTTTTT. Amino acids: CASSLWGRSGTGKLFF.

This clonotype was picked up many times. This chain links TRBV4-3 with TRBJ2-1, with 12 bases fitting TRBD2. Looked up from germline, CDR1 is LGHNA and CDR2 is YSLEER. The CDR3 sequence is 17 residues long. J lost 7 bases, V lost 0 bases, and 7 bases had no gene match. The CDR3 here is CASSQDNASGRVNEQFF. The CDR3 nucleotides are TGCGCCAGCAGCCAAGATAACGCTAGCGGGAGGGTAAATGAGCAGTTCTTC.

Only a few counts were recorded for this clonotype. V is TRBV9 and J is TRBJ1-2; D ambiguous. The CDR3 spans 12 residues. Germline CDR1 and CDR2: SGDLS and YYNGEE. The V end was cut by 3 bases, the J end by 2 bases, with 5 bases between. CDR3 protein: CASSARNYGYTF. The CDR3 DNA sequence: TGTGCCAGCAGCGCCCGAAACTATGGCTACACCTTC.

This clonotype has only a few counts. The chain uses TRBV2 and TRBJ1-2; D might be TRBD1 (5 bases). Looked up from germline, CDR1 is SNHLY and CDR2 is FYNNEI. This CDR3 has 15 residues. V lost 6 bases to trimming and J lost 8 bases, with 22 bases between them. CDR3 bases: TGTGCCAGCAGCGCGCCGGCCGAAGGGGCAGGCGGCTACACCTTC. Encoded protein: CASSAPAEGAGGYTF. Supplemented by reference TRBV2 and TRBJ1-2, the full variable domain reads EPEVTQTPSHQVTQMGQEVILRCVPISNHLYFYWYRQILGQKVEFLVSFYNNEISEKSEIFDDQFSVERPDGSNFTLKIRSTKLEDSAMYFCASSAPAEGAGGYTFGSGTRLTVV.

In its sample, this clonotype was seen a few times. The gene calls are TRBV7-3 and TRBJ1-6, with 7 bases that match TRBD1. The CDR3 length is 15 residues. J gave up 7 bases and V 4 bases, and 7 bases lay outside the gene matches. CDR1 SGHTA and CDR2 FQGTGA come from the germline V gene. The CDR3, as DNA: TGTGCCAGCAGCTCGGGACAGCGGGGAAATTCACCCCTCCACTTT. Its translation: CASSSGQRGNSPLHF.

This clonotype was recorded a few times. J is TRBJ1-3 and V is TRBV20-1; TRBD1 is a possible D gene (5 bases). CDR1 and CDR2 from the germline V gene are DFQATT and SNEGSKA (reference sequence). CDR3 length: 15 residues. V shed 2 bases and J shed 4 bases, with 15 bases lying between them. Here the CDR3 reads CSARSPTSGGNTIYF. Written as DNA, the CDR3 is TGCAGTGCTAGAAGCCCCACGTCAGGGGGAAACACCATATATTTT.

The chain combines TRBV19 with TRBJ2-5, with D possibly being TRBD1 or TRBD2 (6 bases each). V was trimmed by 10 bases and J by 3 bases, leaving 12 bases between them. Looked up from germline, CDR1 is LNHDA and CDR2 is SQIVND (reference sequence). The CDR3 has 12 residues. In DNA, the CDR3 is TGTGCCACCGGACAGCGGGAAGAGACCCAGTACTTC. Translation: CATGQREETQYF.

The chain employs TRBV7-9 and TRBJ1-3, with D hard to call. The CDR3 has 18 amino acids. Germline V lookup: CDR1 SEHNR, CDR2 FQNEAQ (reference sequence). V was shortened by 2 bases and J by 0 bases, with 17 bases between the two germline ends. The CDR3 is CASSLFSGRSGSGNTIYF. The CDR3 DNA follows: TGTGCCAGCAGCTTATTTTCGGGTCGCTCCGGCTCTGGAAACACCATATATTTT.

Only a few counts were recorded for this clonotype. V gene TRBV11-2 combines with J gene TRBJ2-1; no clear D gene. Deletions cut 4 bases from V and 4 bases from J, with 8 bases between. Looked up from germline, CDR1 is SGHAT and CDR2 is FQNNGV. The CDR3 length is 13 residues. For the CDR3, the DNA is TGTGCCAGCAGCTCTGGGCCTTACAATGAGCAGTTCTTC. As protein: CASSSGPYNEQFF.

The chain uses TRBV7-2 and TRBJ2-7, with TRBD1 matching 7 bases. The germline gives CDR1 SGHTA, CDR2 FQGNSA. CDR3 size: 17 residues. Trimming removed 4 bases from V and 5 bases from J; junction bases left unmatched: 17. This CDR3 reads CASSSLLSRDSRNEQYF. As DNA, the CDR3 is TGTGCCAGCAGCTCCCTCCTCTCCCGGGACAGTAGAAACGAGCAGTACTTC.

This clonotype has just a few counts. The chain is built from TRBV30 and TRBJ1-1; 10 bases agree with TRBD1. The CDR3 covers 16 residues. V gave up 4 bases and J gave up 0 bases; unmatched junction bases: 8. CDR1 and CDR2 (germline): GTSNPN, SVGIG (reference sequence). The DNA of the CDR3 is TGTGCCTGGACTCGGGACAGGGGATCCATGAACACTGAAGCTTTCTTT. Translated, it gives CAWTRDRGSMNTEAFF.

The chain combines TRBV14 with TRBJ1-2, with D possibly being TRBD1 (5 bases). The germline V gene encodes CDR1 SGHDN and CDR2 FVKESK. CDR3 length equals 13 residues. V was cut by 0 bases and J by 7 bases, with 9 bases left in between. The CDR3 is CASSQDLRGGYTF. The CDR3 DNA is TGTGCCAGCAGCCAAGATCTTAGGGGTGGCTACACCTTC.

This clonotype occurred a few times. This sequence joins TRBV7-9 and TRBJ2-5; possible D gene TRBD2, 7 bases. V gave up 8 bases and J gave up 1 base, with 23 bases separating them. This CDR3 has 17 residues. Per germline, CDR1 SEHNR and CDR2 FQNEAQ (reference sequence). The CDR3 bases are TGTGCCAGCTCCTCCGGGGTTTGGGGGGGCCCCCAAGAGACCCAGTACTTC. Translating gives CASSSGVWGGPQETQYF.

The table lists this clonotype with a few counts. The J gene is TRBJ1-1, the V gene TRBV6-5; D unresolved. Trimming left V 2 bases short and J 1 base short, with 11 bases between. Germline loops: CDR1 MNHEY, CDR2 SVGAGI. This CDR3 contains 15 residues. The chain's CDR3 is CASSYVYAGNTEAFF. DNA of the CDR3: TGTGCCAGCAGTTACGTTTACGCGGGGAACACTGAAGCTTTCTTT.

The CDR3 sequence: CASSVDDRTYEQYF. The CDR3 DNA follows: TGTGCCAGCAGCGTAGACGACAGGACCTACGAGCAGTACTTC. The rearrangement joins TRBV9 to TRBJ2-7; TRBD1 might be the D (6 bases). V lost 0 bases and J 2 bases, leaving 9 bases between the germline ends. The CDR3 has 14 residues. Germline CDR1 and CDR2: SGDLS and YYNGEE. Supplemented by reference TRBV9 and TRBJ2-7, the full variable domain reads DSGVTQTPKHLITATGQRVTLRCSPRSGDLSVYWYQQSLDQGLQFLIQYYNGEERAKGNILERFSAQQFPDLHSELNLSSLELGDSALYFCASSVDDRTYEQYFGPGTRLTVT.

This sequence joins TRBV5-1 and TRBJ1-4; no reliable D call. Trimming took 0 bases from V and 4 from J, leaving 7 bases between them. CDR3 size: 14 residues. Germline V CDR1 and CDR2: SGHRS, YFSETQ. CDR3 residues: CASSLGFDNEKLFF. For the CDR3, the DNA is TGCGCCAGCAGCTTGGGATTCGATAATGAAAAACTGTTTTTT.

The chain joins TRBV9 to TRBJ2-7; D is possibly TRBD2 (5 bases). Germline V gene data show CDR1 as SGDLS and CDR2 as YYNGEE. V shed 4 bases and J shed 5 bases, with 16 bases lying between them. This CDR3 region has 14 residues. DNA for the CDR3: TGTGCCAGCAGCACTATTAAGGAGAGGGACGAGCAGTACTTC. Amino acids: CASSTIKERDEQYF.

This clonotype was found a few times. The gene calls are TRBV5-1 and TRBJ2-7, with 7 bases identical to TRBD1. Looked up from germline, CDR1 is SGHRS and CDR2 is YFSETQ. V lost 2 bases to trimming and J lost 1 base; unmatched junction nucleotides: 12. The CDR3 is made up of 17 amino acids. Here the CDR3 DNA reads TGCGCCAGCAGCTTCCGGACAGGTTCGACGGATTCCTACGAGCAGTACTTC. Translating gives CASSFRTGSTDSYEQYF.

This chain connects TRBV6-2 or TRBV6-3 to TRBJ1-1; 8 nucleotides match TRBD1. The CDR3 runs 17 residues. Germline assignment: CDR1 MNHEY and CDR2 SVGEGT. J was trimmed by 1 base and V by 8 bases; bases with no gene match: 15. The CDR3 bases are TGTGCCAGCGGGACCCGAACTAGACAGGGGACGAACACTGAAGCTTTCTTT. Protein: CASGTRTRQGTNTEAFF.

The CDR3 sequence: CASSPENSGNTIYF. In DNA, the CDR3 is TGTGCCAGCTCACCAGAGAACTCTGGAAACACCATATATTTT. The genes are TRBV18 and TRBJ1-3; D unresolved. The germline V gene encodes CDR1 KGHSH and CDR2 LQKENI. The CDR3 has 14 residues. V lost 2 bases and J lost 0, with 5 bases in between.